Listed below are T cell receptor beta chains from one sample, sequenced in a study of blood T cell repertoires in COVID-19. Clones were sequenced by immunoSEQ multiplex PCR, and TCRdb holds only the in-frame ones, with some missing. The sample has almost 250,000 clones, about nine tenths seen once. The sample consisted of peripheral blood. The source of these receptors is a woman aged 60-75 years who had recovered from COVID-19. Both conserved end residues are part of each CDR3. Each record gives: CDR3 DNA, CDR3 protein, D gene, J gene, clone size, V gene. A D gene is named only where the DNA matches it firmly. The listing skips clone size in some rows; elsewhere it reads once, few, many or a size class.

CDR3nt: TGTGCCAGCGCGAACGGACAGGGGGCAGATGAGCAGTTCTTC; CDR3aa: CASANGQGADEQFF; d_gene: TRBD1; j_gene: TRBJ2-1; abundance: .; v_gene: TRBV6-5
CDR3nt: TGTGCCAGCAGCTTGCAGGGAGGGAAACTGTTTTTT; CDR3aa: CASSLQGGKLFF; d_gene: .; j_gene: TRBJ1-4; abundance: .; v_gene: TRBV7-2
CDR3nt: TGTGCCAGCAGTTCGATTCGCGGGCCCCAGCATTTT; CDR3aa: CASSSIRGPQHF; d_gene: .; j_gene: TRBJ1-5; abundance: .; v_gene: TRBV6-5
CDR3nt: TGTGCCAGCAGTTTATCAATTTGGCCTGGGGCCAACGTCCTGACTTTC; CDR3aa: CASSLSIWPGANVLTF; d_gene: .; j_gene: TRBJ2-6; abundance: .; v_gene: TRBV27
CDR3nt: TGTGCCAGCAGCCCATCTGGGGAGGGGGAGCAGTACTTC; CDR3aa: CASSPSGEGEQYF; d_gene: TRBD2; j_gene: TRBJ2-7; abundance: .; v_gene: TRBV7-3
CDR3nt: TGTGCCAGCAGTAACAGGGGCGATGGCTACACCTTC; CDR3aa: CASSNRGDGYTF; d_gene: TRBD1; j_gene: TRBJ1-2; abundance: .; v_gene: TRBV6-6
CDR3nt: TGCGCCAGCAGCTTATCGCAACAGGGGGTCGGGGCAGATACGCAGTATTTT; CDR3aa: CASSLSQQGVGADTQYF; d_gene: TRBD1; j_gene: TRBJ2-3; abundance: .; v_gene: TRBV5-1
CDR3nt: TGTGCCAGCAGCTTAGCGGGGGAGAATGAGCAGTTCTTC; CDR3aa: CASSLAGENEQFF; d_gene: TRBD2; j_gene: TRBJ2-1; abundance: .; v_gene: TRBV6-1
CDR3nt: TGCAGTGCTAGTTTACAGGGAAAGGAGACCCAGTACTTC; CDR3aa: CSASLQGKETQYF; d_gene: .; j_gene: TRBJ2-5; abundance: .; v_gene: TRBV20-1
CDR3nt: TGCGCCAGCAGCTCTCAGTCGGGTCGAGACGAGCAGTTCTTC; CDR3aa: CASSSQSGRDEQFF; d_gene: .; j_gene: TRBJ2-1; abundance: .; v_gene: TRBV5-1
CDR3nt: TGCAGCGTCAGGACAGGGGGCTACTACGAGCAGTACTTC; CDR3aa: CSVRTGGYYEQYF; d_gene: TRBD1; j_gene: TRBJ2-7; abundance: .; v_gene: TRBV29-1
CDR3nt: TGTGCCAGCAGCTCGACTTCCAGGAACACCGGGGAGCTGTTTTTT; CDR3aa: CASSSTSRNTGELFF; d_gene: .; j_gene: TRBJ2-2; abundance: .; v_gene: TRBV7-3
CDR3nt: TGTGCCATCAGTGAGCTCGGGGGGGCCGACTATGGCTACACCTTC; CDR3aa: CAISELGGADYGYTF; d_gene: .; j_gene: TRBJ1-2; abundance: .; v_gene: TRBV10-3
CDR3nt: TGCGCCAGCCGTGGCAGTAAGAATTCACCCCTCCACTTT; CDR3aa: CASRGSKNSPLHF; d_gene: .; j_gene: TRBJ1-6; abundance: .; v_gene: TRBV4-3
CDR3nt: TGTGCTAGCAGCCTGGGGAGCGGGGCCACGGCATCAGATACGCAGTATTTT; CDR3aa: CASSLGSGATASDTQYF; d_gene: TRBD2; j_gene: TRBJ2-3; abundance: .; v_gene: TRBV7-7
CDR3nt: TGTGCCAGCAGCTTAGCGGGAGGGGCCTATGGCTACACCTTC; CDR3aa: CASSLAGGAYGYTF; d_gene: .; j_gene: TRBJ1-2; abundance: .; v_gene: TRBV7-2
CDR3nt: TGTGCCAGCAGCTCCACCCCGAGACAGGGGGTCACAGATACGCAGTATTTT; CDR3aa: CASSSTPRQGVTDTQYF; d_gene: TRBD1; j_gene: TRBJ2-3; abundance: .; v_gene: TRBV5-6
CDR3nt: TGCGCCAGCAGCTTGGGACTAGCGGGGGGGCTTCCAGATACGCAGTATTTT; CDR3aa: CASSLGLAGGLPDTQYF; d_gene: TRBD2; j_gene: TRBJ2-3; abundance: .; v_gene: TRBV5-1
CDR3nt: TGTGCCAGCAGTAGTTTCCCGGGACAGGGGGCGCTTGGCGAAAAACTGTTTTTT; CDR3aa: CASSSFPGQGALGEKLFF; d_gene: TRBD1; j_gene: TRBJ1-4; abundance: .; v_gene: TRBV25-1
CDR3nt: TGTGCCAGCAGCGGGGACAGGGAGGCGAACACTGAAGCTTTCTTT; CDR3aa: CASSGDREANTEAFF; d_gene: TRBD1; j_gene: TRBJ1-1; abundance: .; v_gene: TRBV3-1/TRBV3-2
CDR3nt: TGCGCCAGCAGGTTATCCTACGAGCAGTACTTC; CDR3aa: CASRLSYEQYF; d_gene: .; j_gene: TRBJ2-7; abundance: .; v_gene: TRBV5-1
CDR3nt: TGTGCCAGCAGCTTGGCCACGGCGGGGGGATTCACAGATACGCAGTATTTT; CDR3aa: CASSLATAGGFTDTQYF; d_gene: TRBD2; j_gene: TRBJ2-3; abundance: .; v_gene: TRBV5-8
CDR3nt: TGTGCCAGCAGCCTCCAGCCAGGGGGACAAGAGACCCAGTACTTC; CDR3aa: CASSLQPGGQETQYF; d_gene: TRBD1; j_gene: TRBJ2-5; abundance: .; v_gene: TRBV9
CDR3nt: TGTGCCAGTCCGCCAACAGGGGTCTATGGCTACACCTTC; CDR3aa: CASPPTGVYGYTF; d_gene: TRBD1; j_gene: TRBJ1-2; abundance: .; v_gene: TRBV6-4
CDR3nt: TGTGCTAGCAGCTTCGACAGCACCGGGGAGCTGTTTTTT; CDR3aa: CASSFDSTGELFF; d_gene: .; j_gene: TRBJ2-2; abundance: .; v_gene: TRBV7-7
CDR3nt: TGTGCCAGCAGCGTAGGTGGGACAGCCTCGTCCTATGGCTACACCTTC; CDR3aa: CASSVGGTASSYGYTF; d_gene: TRBD1; j_gene: TRBJ1-2; abundance: .; v_gene: TRBV9
CDR3nt: TGTGCCAGCAGCTTAGAAAGGACAGAGGGGCCAGATACGCAGTATTTT; CDR3aa: CASSLERTEGPDTQYF; d_gene: .; j_gene: TRBJ2-3; abundance: .; v_gene: TRBV11-2
CDR3nt: TGTGCCAGCAGTTCAGGGGGAGGACAGCCCCAGCATTTT; CDR3aa: CASSSGGGQPQHF; d_gene: TRBD1; j_gene: TRBJ1-5; abundance: .; v_gene: TRBV6-5
CDR3nt: TGTGCCAGTAGCCGGTCCCCGGCGGAAGATACGCAGTATTTT; CDR3aa: CASSRSPAEDTQYF; d_gene: .; j_gene: TRBJ2-3; abundance: .; v_gene: TRBV19
CDR3nt: TGTGCCAGCAGTTCGACAGGAAACACCATATATTTT; CDR3aa: CASSSTGNTIYF; d_gene: .; j_gene: TRBJ1-3; abundance: .; v_gene: TRBV12-3/TRBV12-4
CDR3nt: TGTGCCAGCAGTTACGGGCCAGGAATCTCAAATCAGCCCCAGCATTTT; CDR3aa: CASSYGPGISNQPQHF; d_gene: .; j_gene: TRBJ1-5; abundance: once; v_gene: TRBV6-2/TRBV6-3
CDR3nt: TGTGCCAGCAGCGGGACAAATTCCCATCAGCCCCAGCATTTT; CDR3aa: CASSGTNSHQPQHF; d_gene: .; j_gene: TRBJ1-5; abundance: .; v_gene: TRBV11-2
CDR3nt: TGTGCCAGTAACACACCGAACACTGAAGCTTTCTTT; CDR3aa: CASNTPNTEAFF; d_gene: .; j_gene: TRBJ1-1; abundance: .; v_gene: TRBV10-3
CDR3nt: TGTGCCAGCAGCTACGGGGGGGCTGGGGAGACCCAGTACTTC; CDR3aa: CASSYGGAGETQYF; d_gene: TRBD2; j_gene: TRBJ2-5; abundance: .; v_gene: TRBV6-6
CDR3nt: TGTGCCAGTAGCGGAGGGACAGGGTACCCCTACAATGAGCAGTTCTTC; CDR3aa: CASSGGTGYPYNEQFF; d_gene: TRBD1; j_gene: TRBJ2-1; abundance: once; v_gene: TRBV19
CDR3nt: TGTGCCAGCAGCCCGGGAGACAGTCCAGATACGCAGTATTTT; CDR3aa: CASSPGDSPDTQYF; d_gene: .; j_gene: TRBJ2-3; abundance: once; v_gene: TRBV5-6
CDR3nt: TGTGCCATCAGTTCCACAGGGGGGCCTTACGAGCAGTACTTC; CDR3aa: CAISSTGGPYEQYF; d_gene: TRBD1; j_gene: TRBJ2-7; abundance: .; v_gene: TRBV10-3
CDR3nt: TGTGCCAGCACCCAATTCGGGGGACAGGCGACCTCTGGGGCCAACGTCCTGACTTTC; CDR3aa: CASTQFGGQATSGANVLTF; d_gene: TRBD1; j_gene: TRBJ2-6; abundance: few; v_gene: TRBV5-4
CDR3nt: TGTGCCAGCAGCTTCGAGCGGGGGACCTACGAGCAGTACTTC; CDR3aa: CASSFERGTYEQYF; d_gene: TRBD2; j_gene: TRBJ2-7; abundance: .; v_gene: TRBV7-9
CDR3nt: TGCGCCAGCAGAGAACCCGGGACAGTAGTGGGCTACACCTTC; CDR3aa: CASREPGTVVGYTF; d_gene: TRBD1; j_gene: TRBJ1-2; abundance: few; v_gene: TRBV5-1
CDR3nt: TGCGCCAGCAGCGACGGAGGGACCGGGGAGCTGTTTTTT; CDR3aa: CASSDGGTGELFF; d_gene: .; j_gene: TRBJ2-2; abundance: .; v_gene: TRBV5-1
CDR3nt: TGCGCCAGCAGCCCTAGACTCCGCTCCCAGGAGACCCAGTACTTC; CDR3aa: CASSPRLRSQETQYF; d_gene: .; j_gene: TRBJ2-5; abundance: .; v_gene: TRBV4-3
CDR3nt: TGCAGCGTTGGGGCGGGAAACTACAATGAGCAGTTCTTC; CDR3aa: CSVGAGNYNEQFF; d_gene: .; j_gene: TRBJ2-1; abundance: .; v_gene: TRBV29-1
CDR3nt: TGCGCCAGCAGGATAGGACAGGGCACAGATACGCAGTATTTT; CDR3aa: CASRIGQGTDTQYF; d_gene: TRBD1; j_gene: TRBJ2-3; abundance: .; v_gene: TRBV5-1
CDR3nt: TGCGCCAGCAGGTTTGACAGGGTGTCAAACTACGAGCAGTACTTC; CDR3aa: CASRFDRVSNYEQYF; d_gene: TRBD1; j_gene: TRBJ2-7; abundance: .; v_gene: TRBV5-1
CDR3nt: TGTGCCAGCAGTTACTCACCGGACAGAGACTACGAGCAGTACTTC; CDR3aa: CASSYSPDRDYEQYF; d_gene: .; j_gene: TRBJ2-7; abundance: .; v_gene: TRBV6-5
CDR3nt: TGTGCCAGCAGTTCCCCCTCGTCGGGGAACTATGGCTACACCTTC; CDR3aa: CASSSPSSGNYGYTF; d_gene: .; j_gene: TRBJ1-2; abundance: .; v_gene: TRBV27
CDR3nt: TGTGCCAGCAGCTTAGCGGAAGGGGTAGGATATTTT; CDR3aa: CASSLAEGVGYF; d_gene: .; j_gene: TRBJ2-3; abundance: .; v_gene: TRBV11-2
CDR3nt: TGCAGCGTTTGGGACAGTTCCTACGAGCAGTACTTC; CDR3aa: CSVWDSSYEQYF; d_gene: TRBD1; j_gene: TRBJ2-7; abundance: .; v_gene: TRBV29-1
CDR3nt: TGCGCCAGCAGTGATGCCGGGACAGGGCGGTTTGATGAGCAGTTCTTC; CDR3aa: CASSDAGTGRFDEQFF; d_gene: TRBD1; j_gene: TRBJ2-1; abundance: .; v_gene: TRBV10-2
CDR3nt: TGTGCCAGCAGCGTAGGGCAGGGTGAGTCCAATGAGCAGTTCTTC; CDR3aa: CASSVGQGESNEQFF; d_gene: .; j_gene: TRBJ2-1; abundance: .; v_gene: TRBV9
CDR3nt: TGTGCCAGCAGCCAGCCAGATAGCGATGAAAAACTGTTTTTT; CDR3aa: CASSQPDSDEKLFF; d_gene: .; j_gene: TRBJ1-4; abundance: .; v_gene: TRBV3-1/TRBV3-2
CDR3nt: TGTGCCAGCAGCTTAATAGGACAGGGGGGGCAAAACATTCAGTACTTC; CDR3aa: CASSLIGQGGQNIQYF; d_gene: TRBD1; j_gene: TRBJ2-4; abundance: .; v_gene: TRBV7-8
CDR3nt: TGTGCCAGCAGCTTAGACCCGGGGGGCGCGGGGGAAAAACTGTTTTTT; CDR3aa: CASSLDPGGAGEKLFF; d_gene: .; j_gene: TRBJ1-4; abundance: .; v_gene: TRBV11-2
CDR3nt: TGTGCTAGCAGCCCGGGGGTAAATCAGCCCCAGCATTTT; CDR3aa: CASSPGVNQPQHF; d_gene: .; j_gene: TRBJ1-5; abundance: .; v_gene: TRBV7-7
CDR3nt: TGTGCCAGCAGCCAACGCTCGATCGAAAAAGCGGGGGGTCCCATTGGGGAGCTGTTTTTT; CDR3aa: CASSQRSIEKAGGPIGELFF; d_gene: TRBD2; j_gene: TRBJ2-2; abundance: .; v_gene: TRBV14
CDR3nt: TGTGCCAGCAGTTACAACCAGAACACAGATACGCAGTATTTT; CDR3aa: CASSYNQNTDTQYF; d_gene: .; j_gene: TRBJ2-3; abundance: .; v_gene: TRBV6-6
CDR3nt: TGTGCCAGCAGCTTAGGTAGCGGGGAGGAGACCCAGTACTTC; CDR3aa: CASSLGSGEETQYF; d_gene: TRBD2; j_gene: TRBJ2-5; abundance: .; v_gene: TRBV7-2
CDR3nt: TGTGCCAGCAGTACAGGGGTATACGAGCAGTACTTC; CDR3aa: CASSTGVYEQYF; d_gene: TRBD1; j_gene: TRBJ2-7; abundance: .; v_gene: TRBV28
CDR3nt: TGTGCCAGCAGCGCACCCGAAGGGGGGGCTGAAAAACTGTTTTTT; CDR3aa: CASSAPEGGAEKLFF; d_gene: .; j_gene: TRBJ1-4; abundance: .; v_gene: TRBV5-4